The 17 T cell receptor beta chains given below trace back to one sample, sequenced in a study of identifying expanded T cells in peripheral blood (dated by TCRdb to about 2019). The receptor library was made with the immunoSEQ multiplex PCR assay. Drawn from immuneACCESS, this table holds only the in-frame rearrangements with V and J called that TCRdb kept. Clones are partly lost; checked studies trace under half to an unresolved V gene and leave the rest unexplained. This sample has some 100,000 clones in its table, and around 90% of those were observed once. The top ten clonotypes cover roughly 7.6% of the sample. The specimen sequenced was blood. These receptors were collected from a person aged 18 to 70 in good health.

The V call is TRBV6-1, the J call TRBJ1-2; perhaps TRBD1 as D (5 bases). The V gene's germline CDR1 is MNHNS and CDR2 SASEGT. V was shortened by 7 bases and J by 0 bases, with 15 bases between the two germline ends. This CDR3 is built from 15 residues. The CDR3 DNA reads TGTGCCAGCAATCAGGCGGGGGGAGCTAACTATGGCTACACCTTC. This encodes CASNQAGGANYGYTF.

V usage is TRBV19 and J usage is TRBJ1-6; unclear D gene. Germline CDR1 is LNHDA and CDR2 is SQIVND (reference sequence). V gave up 3 bases and J gave up 9 bases, with 6 bases separating them. This CDR3 comprises 12 residues. CDR3 nucleotides: TGTGCCAGTAGTATTTTGAGTTCACCCCTCCACTTT. Amino acid sequence: CASSILSSPLHF.

This chain joins TRBV6-1 and TRBJ1-5; maybe TRBD1 (6 bases). Germline V lookup: CDR1 MNHNS, CDR2 SASEGT. Trimming took off 0 bases at V and 2 bases at J, with 14 bases between the two ends. The CDR3 sequence is 17 residues long. CDR3: CASSEAGGGEGNQPQHF. CDR3 DNA: TGTGCCAGCAGTGAAGCAGGAGGGGGTGAGGGCAATCAGCCCCAGCATTTT.

The V gene is TRBV5-1, the J gene TRBJ1-2; D might be TRBD1 (6 bases). The CDR3 is 15 residues long. Germline assignment: CDR1 SGHRS and CDR2 YFSETQ. V lost 2 bases and J 6 bases, leaving 17 bases between the germline ends. The CDR3 region has the DNA TGCGCCAGCAGCTTTGCTGACAGGCCTTCCAATGGCTACACCTTC. Its translation: CASSFADRPSNGYTF.

The sample holds a few counts of this clone. The gene calls are TRBV7-6 and TRBJ2-5; possible D gene TRBD2, 6 bases. Deletions cut 0 bases from V and 5 bases from J, with 13 bases between. The CDR3 totals 15 residues. Germline CDR1 reads SGHVS; CDR2 reads FNYEAQ. The DNA for the CDR3 is TGTGCCAGCAGCTTAGCAGTAGGCGGAGGGGAGACCCAGTACTTC. It yields the protein CASSLAVGGGETQYF. The whole variable domain, filled in from reference TRBV7-6 and TRBJ2-5, reads GAGVSQSPRYKVTKRGQDVALRCDPISGHVSLYWYRQALGQGPEFLTYFNYEAQQDKSGLPNDRFSAERPEGSISTLTIQRTEQRDSAMYRCASSLAVGGGETQYFGPGTRLLVL.

The chain combines TRBV6-5 with TRBJ1-2, with D perhaps TRBD1 (5 bases). CDR3 size: 13 residues. CDR1 is MNHEY, CDR2 SVGAGI, per germline. Deletions cut 6 bases from V and 8 bases from J, with 16 bases between. In nucleotides, the CDR3 is TGTGCCAGCAGCTCCGCGGGGGTCGTAGGCTACACCTTC. Its translation is CASSSAGVVGYTF.

The chain has TRBV6-5 and TRBJ1-1, with no clear D. V lost 2 bases to trimming and J lost 4 bases, with 8 bases between them. Per germline, CDR1 MNHEY and CDR2 SVGAGI. CDR3 length equals 13 residues. The CDR3 coding sequence is TGTGCCAGCAGTTACATGGTGTCCACTGAAGCTTTCTTT. Amino acid sequence: CASSYMVSTEAFF.

The V and J genes are TRBV18 and TRBJ1-1; tentative D call: TRBD1 (5 bases). This CDR3 comprises 17 residues. Deletions cut 3 bases from V and 7 bases from J, with 24 bases between. Germline CDR1 KGHSH, CDR2 LQKENI. The CDR3 spells CASSPKNGRMGHVEAFF. DNA of the CDR3: TGTGCCAGCTCACCCAAAAACGGGAGGATGGGGCATGTTGAAGCTTTCTTT. Full variable domain (outside the CDR3, taken from reference TRBV18 and TRBJ1-1): NAGVMQNPRHLVRRRGQEARLRCSPMKGHSHVYWYRQLPEEGLKFMVYLQKENIIDESGMPKERFSAEFPKEGPSILRIQQVVRGDSAAYFCASSPKNGRMGHVEAFFGQGTRLTVV.

The J gene is TRBJ2-7, the V gene TRBV5-4; 8 bases align to TRBD2. V trimming: 4 bases; J trimming: 1 base; junction bases outside the gene matches: 7. The CDR3 length is 15 residues. Germline CDR1 reads SGHNT; CDR2 reads YYREEE (reference sequence). Written as DNA, the CDR3 is TGTGCCAGCAGCCACGGTGGCGGGAGGTCCTACGAGCAGTACTTC. Translated: CASSHGGGRSYEQYF.

V is TRBV7-8 and J is TRBJ1-1; D unresolved. Germline CDR1 and CDR2: SGHVS and FQNEAQ. V lost 5 bases and J 1 base, leaving 11 bases between the germline ends. The CDR3 runs to 14 residues. CDR3 bases: TGTGCCAGCAGCCTTGGATGGCAGAACACTGAAGCTTTCTTT. This gives the protein CASSLGWQNTEAFF.

The sample holds a few counts of this clone. The CDR3 DNA sequence: TGTGCCAGCAGCGAGTCACAGGGGCGAGGGCCCCAGCATTTT. Translated, it gives CASSESQGRGPQHF. The chain recombines TRBV2 with TRBJ1-5; 7 bases agree with TRBD1. CDR3 length: 14 residues. Germline CDR1 SNHLY, CDR2 FYNNEI. The junction had 11 bases not matched to a gene; V was cut back by 6 bases and J by 9 bases.

The table lists this clone with a count of one. The chain employs TRBV5-1 and TRBJ2-5, with TRBD1 matching 7 bases. Germline CDR1 reads SGHRS; CDR2 reads YFSETQ. The CDR3 consists of 14 residues. V was clipped by 4 bases and J by 0 bases; unmatched bases: 3. Here the CDR3 DNA reads TGCGCCAGCAGCGGGGGACAGCACCAAGAGACCCAGTACTTC. Translating gives CASSGGQHQETQYF.

This rearrangement joins TRBV28 to TRBJ1-1; perhaps TRBD1 as D (6 bases). V was cut by 8 bases and J by 2 bases, with 9 bases left in between. CDR3 length equals 12 residues. The germline CDR1 and CDR2 sequences are MDHEN and SYDVKM. The CDR3 region has the DNA TGTGCCAGCCGGACAGTTAACACTGAAGCTTTCTTT. It codes for CASRTVNTEAFF.

The chain's CDR3 is CASSHATGSDEKLFF. DNA of the CDR3: TGCGCCAGCAGCCATGCTACAGGTTCGGATGAAAAACTGTTTTTT. V and J are TRBV4-1 and TRBJ1-4; TRBD1 is a possible D gene (5 bases). This CDR3 spans 15 amino acids. The V and J ends lost 3 bases and 6 bases respectively, with 14 bases between them. Germline CDR1 MGHRA, CDR2 YSYEKL.

The genes are TRBV7-9 and TRBJ2-5; 7 bases are a match to TRBD2. This CDR3 region has 15 residues. Germline assignment: CDR1 SEHNR and CDR2 FQNEAQ (reference sequence). The junction had 11 bases not matched to a gene; V was cut back by 5 bases and J by 5 bases. CDR3 sequence: CASSRRGVLPETQYF. DNA for the CDR3: TGTGCCAGCAGCCGTCGGGGGGTACTTCCTGAGACCCAGTACTTC.

The CDR3 protein is CSVEMRQVFPYEQYF. The DNA for the CDR3 is TGCAGCGTTGAAATGAGACAGGTATTCCCCTACGAGCAGTACTTC. The chain combines TRBV29-1 with TRBJ2-7, with TRBD1 as a possible D gene (6 bases). The germline V gene encodes CDR1 SQVTM and CDR2 ANQGSEA. CDR3 size: 15 residues. The V end lost 2 bases, the J end lost 2 bases, and 16 bases lay between the germline ends.

The chain links TRBV2 to TRBJ2-7, with D possibly matching TRBD2 (5 bases). The germline V gene encodes CDR1 SNHLY and CDR2 FYNNEI. Trimming pared 5 bases from V and 2 bases from J, leaving 16 bases between. CDR3 length: 15 residues. Here the CDR3 reads CASSQDGLQTYEQYF. DNA for the CDR3: TGTGCCAGCAGTCAGGACGGACTTCAGACCTACGAGCAGTACTTC.